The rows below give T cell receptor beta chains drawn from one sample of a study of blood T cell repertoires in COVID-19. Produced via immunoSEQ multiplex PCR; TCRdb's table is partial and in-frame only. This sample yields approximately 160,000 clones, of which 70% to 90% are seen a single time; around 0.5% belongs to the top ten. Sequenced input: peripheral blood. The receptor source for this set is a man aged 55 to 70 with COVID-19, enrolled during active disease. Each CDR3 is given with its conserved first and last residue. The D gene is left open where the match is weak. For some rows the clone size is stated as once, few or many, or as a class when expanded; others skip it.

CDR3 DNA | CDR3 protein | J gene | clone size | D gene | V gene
TGCAGCGTTGAAGGCGGCGGGAGGGCCCCAGATACGCAGTATTTT | CSVEGGGRAPDTQYF | TRBJ2-3 | NA | TRBD2 | TRBV29-1
TGTGCCAGCAGCGCAGCTGGGACAGAGAATCAGCCCCAGCATTTT | CASSAAGTENQPQHF | TRBJ1-5 | NA | TRBD1 | TRBV9
TGTGCCAGCAGCCCCAGCACAGTCACCGGGGAGCTGTTTTTT | CASSPSTVTGELFF | TRBJ2-2 | once | NA | TRBV11-2
TGCAGCGTTGAATTCGGACAGGGAGGAAACACCATATATTTT | CSVEFGQGGNTIYF | TRBJ1-3 | once | TRBD1 | TRBV29-1
TGCGCCAGCAGCCAAGAGGTGGAGCAGGGGCGCGAGCAGTACTTC | CASSQEVEQGREQYF | TRBJ2-7 | NA | NA | TRBV4-3
TGTGCCAGCAGCACCAAAAAAGCAATACAGGGGTCCTTCCGTGGAAACACCATATATTTT | CASSTKKAIQGSFRGNTIYF | TRBJ1-3 | NA | NA | TRBV21-1
TGTGCCAGCTCACCACCGAAGGGACAGGGCCTCTCTGGAAACACCATATATTTT | CASSPPKGQGLSGNTIYF | TRBJ1-3 | NA | TRBD1 | TRBV18
TGTGCCAGCAGTTCCCGGGACACTATAGAAGCTGGAAACGCTGAAGCTTTCTTT | CASSSRDTIEAGNAEAFF | TRBJ1-1 | NA | NA | TRBV6-2/TRBV6-3
TGTGCCAGCAAATCAGGGGGAAGCTATGGCTACACCTTC | CASKSGGSYGYTF | TRBJ1-2 | NA | NA | TRBV21-1
TGTGCCAGCAGCACCCCGGGACAGGAGAACACTGAAGCTTTCTTT | CASSTPGQENTEAFF | TRBJ1-1 | NA | TRBD1 | TRBV3-1/TRBV3-2
TGTGCCAGCAGCTTCGGCGGGGGGTCGTGGGGCACAGATACGCAGTATTTT | CASSFGGGSWGTDTQYF | TRBJ2-3 | NA | TRBD2 | TRBV7-2
TGTGCCAGCAGCTTTGGGGGGGCCAACACTGAAGCTTTCTTT | CASSFGGANTEAFF | TRBJ1-1 | few | NA | TRBV11-2
TGTGCCAGCTCACTCCGGGGAGTAGCGGGGGGCAGAAAACGAGATACGCAGTATTTT | CASSLRGVAGGRKRDTQYF | TRBJ2-3 | NA | TRBD2 | TRBV18
TGTGCCAGCAGTCTACAGGGTGGCGCTTTCTTT | CASSLQGGAFF | TRBJ1-1 | NA | NA | TRBV6-6
TGTGCCAGCAGTTACTTCGGGAGGGGGCGGGTGAACACTGAAGCTTTCTTT | CASSYFGRGRVNTEAFF | TRBJ1-1 | few | TRBD1 | TRBV6-2/TRBV6-3
TGTGCCAGTAGTATAGGTTACAATGAGAACACTGAAGCTTTCTTT | CASSIGYNENTEAFF | TRBJ1-1 | NA | NA | TRBV19
TGTGCCAGCACCCCCCGGGAGGCTGGAAACACCATATATTTT | CASTPREAGNTIYF | TRBJ1-3 | NA | NA | TRBV5-5
TGTGCCAGCACTCGGGACAGACTAGCCTACAATGAGCAGTTCTTC | CASTRDRLAYNEQFF | TRBJ2-1 | few | NA | TRBV27
TGTGCCAGCAGCTTAGAGGTAATGGGACAGCTATACAATGAGCAGTTCTTC | CASSLEVMGQLYNEQFF | TRBJ2-1 | NA | TRBD1 | TRBV7-9
TGTGCCAGCAGCCCTGCCGGGACAGGAGCCGGGGAGCTGTTTTTT | CASSPAGTGAGELFF | TRBJ2-2 | NA | TRBD1 | TRBV14
TGTGCCAGTAGCAGGGGGCAGGGGGCCTACGAGCAGTACTTC | CASSRGQGAYEQYF | TRBJ2-7 | NA | TRBD1 | TRBV19
TGTGCCAGCAGCTTTAGCACTGAAGCTTTCTTT | CASSFSTEAFF | TRBJ1-1 | NA | NA | TRBV7-9
TGTGCCATCAGTGAGTCTTTGGGACAGGGTCCCAGGTACGAGCTGTTTTTT | CAISESLGQGPRYELFF | TRBJ2-2 | NA | TRBD1 | TRBV10-3
TGTGCGTGGGGACAGGGAAACACTGAAGCTTTCTTT | CAWGQGNTEAFF | TRBJ1-1 | NA | TRBD1 | TRBV7-9
TGTGCCAGCAACAAGGGGACTGGGGGCTACACCTTC | CASNKGTGGYTF | TRBJ1-2 | NA | NA | TRBV3-1/TRBV3-2
TGTGCCAGCAGCTTAGGCCTTAGCACAGATACGCAGTATTTT | CASSLGLSTDTQYF | TRBJ2-3 | NA | NA | TRBV13
TGTGCCAGTAGTATTATCGAAGGGGTATCTAATGAAAAACTGTTTTTT | CASSIIEGVSNEKLFF | TRBJ1-4 | few | NA | TRBV19
TGCGCCAGCAGCCCGGGCCGACAGGGTGCGAACACCGGGGAGCTGTTTTTT | CASSPGRQGANTGELFF | TRBJ2-2 | NA | TRBD1 | TRBV4-1
TGTGCCAGCAGCCAAGACTCCGGCCAGGGGGCGTCCTACGAGCAGTACTTC | CASSQDSGQGASYEQYF | TRBJ2-7 | NA | TRBD1 | TRBV3-1/TRBV3-2
TGTGCCAGCAGCTTAAAATCCTCTGGAGGAGCTTTCTTT | CASSLKSSGGAFF | TRBJ1-1 | NA | NA | TRBV11-3
TGTGCCAGCTCGCCGGCGGGGGGTACCTATGGCTACACCTTC | CASSPAGGTYGYTF | TRBJ1-2 | NA | NA | TRBV18
TGTGCCAGCAGCCAAGGGACAGGAGGAGAGACCCAGTACTTC | CASSQGTGGETQYF | TRBJ2-5 | NA | TRBD1 | TRBV3-1/TRBV3-2